At least ten counts were recorded for the clone carrying this T cell receptor (beta chain). The antigen is undetermined. This specimen belongs to a study of T cells after yellow fever vaccination. Study overall: For low cell numbers, libraries were made with SMART-Seq v4 Ultra Low Input.

This CDR3 comprises 15 residues. The ends were cut back, 1 base at V and 1 base at J, with 13 bases in the middle. Germline CDR1 reads DFQATT; CDR2 reads SNEGSKA (reference sequence). A 5'RACE template-switching step, the method used to make TCR cDNA, added a universal primer site and UMIs. Each CDR3 protein gets one entry after TCRdb re-called the 5' RACE reads with MiXCR. Among some 320,000 distinct CDR3 sequences listed, about 10% were seen once. Overall study findings and caveats: The appearance of a small share of clonotypes in both CD4 and CD8 compartments was observed.

The V and J genes are TRBV20-1 and TRBJ2-5; perhaps TRBD2 as D (6 bases). This sequence was found in a man aged 18 to 30 who received the YFV17D yellow fever vaccine. Sequenced here: CD4+ T cells sorted from PBMCs, sampled 5 days after the yellow fever booster vaccination. In DNA, the CDR3 is TGCAGTGCTAGAGTCGGCACTAGCAGCCAAGAGACCCAGTACTTC. Protein product: CSARVGTSSQETQYF.